These 14 T cell receptor beta chains originate from one sample sequenced in a study of blood T cell repertoires in COVID-19. TCRdb's copy holds only in-frame clones and misses some; the assay was immunoSEQ multiplex PCR. The repertoire includes about 240,000 clones, roughly 90% of them detected once, and around 6.9% sits in the top ten. Material for sequencing was peripheral blood. Receptor source: a man in his fifties or sixties who had recovered from COVID-19.

The genes are TRBV7-2 and TRBJ2-3, with 7 bases fitting TRBD1. Germline V gives CDR1 SGHTA, CDR2 FQGNSA. This CDR3 spans 14 amino acids. The junction had 5 bases not matched to a gene; V was cut back by 3 bases and J by 5 bases. CDR3 nucleotides: TGTGCCAGCAGCTTTGGACAGGCGGGAGATACGCAGTATTTT. Residues: CASSFGQAGDTQYF.

This sequence joins TRBV19 and TRBJ1-6, with D uncertain. V lost 5 bases and J 7 bases, leaving 15 bases between the germline ends. This CDR3 region has 15 residues. Germline-derived CDR1 and CDR2 are LNHDA and SQIVND (reference sequence). CDR3 amino acids: CASSLRDGLNSPLHF. The CDR3 nucleotides read TGTGCCAGTAGTCTCCGGGATGGACTAAATTCACCCCTCCACTTT.

V usage is TRBV3-1 (or the pseudogene TRBV3-2) and J usage is TRBJ2-1; maybe TRBD2 (6 bases). Trimming cost V 5 bases and J 9 bases, with 14 bases left between them. This CDR3 has 13 amino acids. Germline CDR1 and CDR2: LGHDT and YNNKEL (reference sequence). The CDR3 reads CASSTRGTGEQFF. The CDR3 coding sequence is TGTGCCAGCAGCACCCGGGGGACGGGTGAGCAGTTCTTC.

The chain employs TRBV19 and TRBJ1-3; D unresolved. This CDR3 has 15 amino acids. Germline V CDR1 and CDR2: LNHDA, SQIVND (reference sequence). Trimming left V 5 bases short and J 8 bases short, with 19 bases between. The CDR3 reads CASSSAGFGMYTIYF. CDR3 nucleotide sequence: TGTGCCAGTAGTTCGGCGGGCTTTGGGATGTACACCATATATTTT.

The chain links TRBV7-2 to TRBJ1-5; 12 bases are a match to TRBD1. CDR1 and CDR2 from the germline V gene are SGHTA and FQGNSA. The CDR3 is 15 amino acids. Losses at the gene ends were 6 bases for V and 5 bases for J; bases not matched to a gene: 5. The DNA of the CDR3 is TGTGCCAGCAGACGTGGGACAGGGGGCCATCAGCCCCAGCATTTT. Amino acids: CASRRGTGGHQPQHF.

This chain uses TRBV5-4 with TRBJ2-2, with 12 bases matching TRBD2. Germline V gene lookup returns CDR1 SGHNT and CDR2 YYREEE (reference sequence). The ends lost 4 bases at V and 5 bases at J; junction bases unmatched: 6. The CDR3 totals 16 residues. The CDR3 region is CASSASGGARTGELFF. The CDR3 DNA sequence: TGTGCCAGCAGCGCTAGCGGGGGGGCCAGGACCGGGGAGCTGTTTTTT.

The gene calls are TRBV5-5 and TRBJ2-5, with a tentative D call TRBD2 (6 bases). V lost 4 bases, J lost 2 bases, and 12 bases lay in between. Per germline, CDR1 SGHKS and CDR2 YYEKEE (reference sequence). CDR3 length equals 14 residues. This CDR3 reads CASSTPGGQETQYF. The CDR3 coding sequence is TGTGCCAGCAGCACCCCCGGGGGACAAGAGACCCAGTACTTC.

The chain couples TRBV5-1 to TRBJ1-1, with D unclear. Germline V gene data show CDR1 as SGHRS and CDR2 as YFSETQ. Between the trimmed V and J ends, which lost 5 bases and 2 bases, there was a span of 7 bases. The CDR3 totals 12 residues. CDR3 in amino acids: CASRQFNTEAFF. The CDR3 nucleotides read TGCGCCAGCAGACAGTTCAACACTGAAGCTTTCTTT.

This clone was observed a single time. The J gene is TRBJ2-1, the V gene TRBV24-1, with TRBD1 matching over 7 bases. V was pared by 5 bases and J by 4 bases, with 19 bases of the junction left unmatched. CDR3 size: 19 residues. Germline lookup yields CDR1 KGHDR and CDR2 SFDVKD. CDR3 DNA: TGTGCCACCAGTGGGAGGATCGAGGGGGACAGATCACATTACAATGAGCAGTTCTTC. The encoded protein is CATSGRIEGDRSHYNEQFF.

This clone came up many times. J is TRBJ1-3 and V is TRBV7-9; possibly TRBD1 for D (6 bases). The germline gives CDR1 SEHNR, CDR2 FQNEAQ (reference sequence). Between the trimmed V and J ends, which lost 4 bases and 0 bases, there was a span of 16 bases. There are 17 residues in the CDR3. Here the CDR3 DNA reads TGTGCCAGCAGCTCCATGAACAGGGCCTTCTCTGGAAACACCATATATTTT. Amino acid sequence: CASSSMNRAFSGNTIYF.

This clone turned up a few times. This chain joins TRBV5-1 and TRBJ2-5, with D possibly matching TRBD1 (7 bases). With 3 bases removed from V and 4 bases from J, the gap between germline ends came to 16 bases. Germline-derived CDR1 and CDR2 are SGHRS and YFSETQ. The CDR3 runs 15 residues. The CDR3 loop is CASSYSGQARETQYF. CDR3 nucleotides: TGCGCCAGCAGCTATAGCGGACAGGCCAGAGAGACCCAGTACTTC. The full variable domain, in which reference TRBV5-1 and TRBJ2-5 provide the parts outside the CDR3, is KAGVTQTPRYLIKTRGQQVTLSCSPISGHRSVSWYQQTPGQGLQFLFEYFSETQRNKGNFPGRFSGRQFSNSRSEMNVSTLELGDSALYLCASSYSGQARETQYFGPGTRLLVL.

The count of this clone is one. This chain links TRBV24-1 with TRBJ2-2; 8 nucleotides match TRBD2. With V trimmed by 0 bases and J by 1 base, 15 bases remained unmatched. In germline, CDR1 is KGHDR, CDR2 SFDVKD. There are 21 residues in the CDR3. CDR3 region: CATSDLSVDSGGRKNTGELFF. The CDR3 DNA sequence: TGTGCCACCAGTGATTTGTCGGTGGACAGCGGGGGACGAAAGAACACCGGGGAGCTGTTTTTT.

V and J are TRBV15 and TRBJ1-5; unclear D gene. Trimming stripped 3 bases from V and 6 bases from J, with 9 bases between. Germline V CDR1 and CDR2: LNHNV, YYDKDF (reference sequence). The CDR3 consists of 13 residues. The CDR3 spells CATSSFSFQPQHF. As DNA, the CDR3 is TGTGCCACCAGCAGCTTTTCTTTTCAGCCCCAGCATTTT.

The chain employs TRBV29-1 and TRBJ2-1, with 10 bases identical to TRBD1. This CDR3 contains 15 residues. V was clipped by 1 base and J by 8 bases; unmatched bases: 8. Germline V gene lookup returns CDR1 SQVTM and CDR2 ANQGSEA. Here the CDR3 reads CSVEAAGTGAYEQFF. DNA for the CDR3: TGCAGCGTTGAAGCTGCCGGGACAGGGGCTTATGAGCAGTTCTTC.